These 19 T cell receptor beta chains share one sample of origin, sequenced in a study of T-cell memory formation after mild COVID-19 (dated by TCRdb to the early 2020s). The method behind the library was 5' RACE. Sequencing was carried out with an Illumina NovaSeq 6000. TCRdb itself trimmed the public reads at Q25 with fastp, ran MiXCR and retained productive beta chains. Rows with a matching CDR3 protein are joined into one entry that keeps the most common DNA and genes. In all, the sample holds about 390,000 distinct CDR3 sequences, and roughly 15% of those were seen once. In total, the top ten clones hold about a fifth of the sample. The sample taken for sequencing was PBMCs or a T cell subset sorted from them (not recorded which). The receptors were sampled from a young man who had mild COVID-19 (a few samples of this study predate the infection). The sample titles of this study are shuffled in the database, so cell type and time point are left out; the donor was told from shared clones.

This clonotype showed up just a few times. V gene TRBV7-8 combines with J gene TRBJ2-7; TRBD2 matches 8 bases. The CDR3 length is 14 residues. Unmatched junction bases numbered 5, after V lost 3 bases and J lost 4 bases. Germline V gene lookup returns CDR1 SGHVS and CDR2 FQNEAQ. For the CDR3, the DNA is TGTGCCAGCAGCTTGCAAGCTAGCGGGTACGAGCAGTACGTC. Residues: CASSLQASGYEQYV.

There are a few counts of this clonotype. The V and J genes are TRBV4-1 and TRBJ1-4, with D hard to call. V was shortened by 0 bases and J by 9 bases, with 11 bases between the two germline ends. This CDR3 is 14 amino acids long. CDR1 is MGHRA and CDR2 is YSYEKL in the germline V gene. CDR3 loop: CASSQDPLTKKLFF. In DNA form, the CDR3 reads TGCGCCAGCAGCCAAGACCCCCTCACAAAAAAACTGTTTTTT.

The genes are TRBV7-3 and TRBJ1-6; 7 bases align to TRBD1. In germline, CDR1 is SGHTA, CDR2 FQGTGA. V was pared by 8 bases and J by 7 bases, with 8 bases of the junction left unmatched. CDR3 length: 14 amino acids. The CDR3 DNA follows: TGTGCCAGCGGTACAGGGGTACCCAATTCACCCCTCCACTTT. Protein sequence: CASGTGVPNSPLHF.

V gene TRBV6-1 combines with J gene TRBJ2-3; D gene ambiguous. The germline gives CDR1 MNHNS, CDR2 SASEGT. The CDR3 length is 14 residues. The germline V and J ends were trimmed by 2 bases and 4 bases, with 10 bases remaining between them. This CDR3 reads CASSERAWADTQYF. The CDR3 DNA reads as TGTGCCAGCAGTGAACGGGCGTGGGCAGATACGCAGTATTTT.

The chain uses TRBV6-1 and TRBJ2-2; no reliable D call. Germline V gene sequence: CDR1 MNHNS, CDR2 SASEGT. The V end was cut by 5 bases, the J end by 5 bases, with 15 bases between. The CDR3 is 15 residues long. The CDR3 sequence is CASSFGWEVTGELFF. For the CDR3, the DNA is TGTGCCAGCAGTTTTGGGTGGGAAGTTACCGGGGAGCTGTTTTTT.

The CDR3 spells CASSAAGGNEKLFF. In DNA, the CDR3 is TGTGCCAGCAGTGCCGCGGGGGGGAATGAAAAACTGTTTTTT. This chain joins TRBV28 and TRBJ1-4, with TRBD1 as a possible D gene (5 bases). Germline V CDR1 and CDR2: MDHEN, SYDVKM. V was cut by 5 bases and J by 5 bases, with 12 bases left in between. The CDR3 is 14 residues long.

The table lists this clonotype with a few counts. V gene TRBV4-3 combines with J gene TRBJ2-3; D unclear. The CDR3 has 15 amino acids. Germline CDR1 is LGHNA and CDR2 is YSLEER. Trimming removed 1 base at V and 6 bases at J, with 14 bases between. In DNA, the CDR3 is TGCGCCAGCAGCCAAGCAGACTCCAAATTTGATACGCAGTATTTT. Translated, it gives CASSQADSKFDTQYF.

The genes are TRBV19 and TRBJ2-3; D possibly corresponds to TRBD1 (5 bases). CDR1 is LNHDA and CDR2 is SQIVND in the germline V gene (reference sequence). With 9 bases removed from V and 4 bases from J, the gap between germline ends came to 14 bases. The CDR3 is 13 residues long. CDR3 sequence (DNA): TGTGCCAGAGGGCAGGGTACATCAGATACGCAGTATTTT. Protein product: CARGQGTSDTQYF.

The chain combines TRBV6-5 with TRBJ1-6; possibly TRBD1 for D (6 bases). Germline V gene lookup returns CDR1 MNHEY and CDR2 SVGAGI. CDR3 length: 15 residues. V lost 2 bases and J lost 7, with 12 bases in between. The CDR3 coding sequence is TGTGCCAGCAGTTACGGTCGGGGGCCGAATTCACCCCTCCACTTT. It encodes CASSYGRGPNSPLHF.

This rearrangement joins TRBV12-3 or TRBV12-4 to TRBJ2-5, with D unresolved. The CDR3 covers 13 residues. Trimming took off 6 bases at V and 2 bases at J, with 10 bases between the two ends. CDR3 coding DNA: TGTGCCAGCAGGGAGCACCCGCAAGAGACCCAGTACTTC. Protein product: CASREHPQETQYF.

This clonotype came up a few times. The chain joins TRBV7-2 to TRBJ2-1; 14 nucleotides match TRBD2. Germline values: CDR1 SGHTA, CDR2 FQGNSA. Losses at the gene ends were 2 bases for V and 9 bases for J; bases not matched to a gene: 3. CDR3 size: 15 residues. CDR3 sequence: CASSLRLAGGSEQFF. The CDR3 DNA reads TGTGCCAGCAGCTTAAGACTAGCGGGGGGGAGTGAGCAGTTCTTC.

This clonotype was seen a handful of times. The chain carries TRBV10-3 and TRBJ2-5; 7 nucleotides line up with TRBD2. Germline values: CDR1 ENHRY, CDR2 SYGVKD. The CDR3 length is 11 residues. The V and J ends lost 9 bases and 5 bases, in that order; junction bases with no gene match: 3. The CDR3 reads CAIRGGETQYF. For the CDR3, the DNA is TGTGCCATTAGGGGAGGGGAGACCCAGTACTTC.

This clonotype was counted only a few times. The CDR3 nucleotides are TGTGCCAGCAGTTGGGCCGGGGCCAACGTCCTGACTTTC. Amino acid sequence: CASSWAGANVLTF. The rearrangement uses TRBV27 and TRBJ2-6; no firm D call. The germline CDR1 and CDR2 sequences are MNHEY and SMNVEV (reference sequence). Between the trimmed V and J ends, which lost 4 bases and 4 bases, there was a span of 5 bases. The CDR3 spans 13 residues.

V gene TRBV4-2 combines with J gene TRBJ1-1; no clear D. The CDR3 has 14 amino acids. CDR1 and CDR2 from the germline V gene are LGHNA and YNFKEQ. V lost 3 bases and J lost 1, with 9 bases in between. Here the CDR3 reads CASSHLARNTEAFF. The CDR3 nucleotides read TGTGCCAGCAGCCACTTAGCCAGGAACACTGAAGCTTTCTTT.

This clonotype has only a few counts. The V call is TRBV6-5, the J call TRBJ2-4; D is unresolved. This CDR3 contains 15 residues. CDR1 MNHEY and CDR2 SVGAGI come from the germline V gene. Trimming shortened V by 0 bases and J by 2 bases, and 8 bases separated the two germline ends. CDR3 sequence: CASSYSGLTKNIQYF. The CDR3, as DNA: TGTGCCAGCAGTTACTCGGGATTAACCAAAAACATTCAGTACTTC.

The chain employs TRBV12-3 or TRBV12-4 and TRBJ1-1; D possibly corresponds to TRBD1 (6 bases). This CDR3 has 14 amino acids. Trimming removed 1 base at V and 6 bases at J, with 12 bases between. The DNA for the CDR3 is TGTGCCAGCAGTTTAGAGCCAGGGGTCTCTGAAGCTTTCTTT. Residues: CASSLEPGVSEAFF.

Within the sample, this clonotype is medium-sized. The gene calls are TRBV5-1 and TRBJ2-5; TRBD1 agrees at 7 bases. This CDR3 is 13 amino acids long. Germline V gene lookup returns CDR1 SGHRS and CDR2 YFSETQ. J lost 2 bases, V lost 4 bases, and 2 bases had no gene match. The CDR3 DNA reads TGCGCCAGCAGCGGGACAGCGCAAGAGACCCAGTACTTC. Residues: CASSGTAQETQYF.

At least ten counts were recorded for this clonotype. The chain has TRBV2 and TRBJ2-1, with 14 bases identical to TRBD2. From germline, CDR1 is SNHLY and CDR2 FYNNEI. This CDR3 spans 15 amino acids. V dropped 6 bases and J dropped 12; count of bases not matched to a gene: 10. The CDR3 DNA follows: TGTGCCAGCAGACCACAGACTAGCGGGGGGGCCAGGCAGTTCTTC. Its translation is CASRPQTSGGARQFF.

The chain couples TRBV6-1 to TRBJ1-2; 7 bases agree with TRBD1. V was clipped by 5 bases and J by 3 bases; unmatched bases: 3. Germline CDR1 reads MNHNS; CDR2 reads SASEGT. The CDR3 consists of 13 residues. The CDR3: CASSKQGHYGYTF. The CDR3 nucleotides read TGTGCCAGCAGTAAACAGGGGCACTATGGCTACACCTTC.